This T cell receptor (beta chain) originates from a study of CD8+ T cells in alopecia areata. Losses at the gene ends were 10 bases for V and 7 bases for J; bases not matched to a gene: 14. The V gene's germline CDR1 is ENHRY and CDR2 SYGVKD. This CDR3 comprises 14 residues. Following RNA extraction, reverse transcription yielded cDNA that acted as the sequencing template. The repertoire was sequenced with immunoSEQ multiplex PCR; TCRdb's copy has only in-frame clones and lacks some. The table has about 150,000 clones, 45% to 55% seen once. This clone was seen only a few times. From PBMCs, CD4+ and CD8+ T cells were sorted.

The rearrangement joins TRBV10-3 to TRBJ2-7, with TRBD1 identical over 9 bases. This TCR came from a human donor with alopecia areata. Sequenced here: CD8+ T cells sorted from blood, sampled at week 0. Here the CDR3 reads CATRPGQGPGEQYF. The DNA for the CDR3 is TGTGCCACCCGACCGGGACAGGGCCCTGGGGAGCAGTACTTC.